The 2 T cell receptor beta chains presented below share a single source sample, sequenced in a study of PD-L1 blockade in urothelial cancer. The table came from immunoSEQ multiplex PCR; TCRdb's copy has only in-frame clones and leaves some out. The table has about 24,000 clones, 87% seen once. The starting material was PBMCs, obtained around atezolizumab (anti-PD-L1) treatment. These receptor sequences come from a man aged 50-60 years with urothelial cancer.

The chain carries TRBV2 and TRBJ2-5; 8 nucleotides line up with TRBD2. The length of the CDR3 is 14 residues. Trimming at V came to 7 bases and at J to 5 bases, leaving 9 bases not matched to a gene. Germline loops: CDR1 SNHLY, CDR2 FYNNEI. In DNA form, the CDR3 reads TGTGCCAGCATAGGGTTTAGCGGGATTGAGACCCAGTACTTC. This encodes CASIGFSGIETQYF. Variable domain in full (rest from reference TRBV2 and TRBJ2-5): EPEVTQTPSHQVTQMGQEVILRCVPISNHLYFYWYRQILGQKVEFLVSFYNNEISEKSEIFDDQFSVERPDGSNFTLKIRSTKLEDSAMYFCASIGFSGIETQYFGPGTRLLVL.

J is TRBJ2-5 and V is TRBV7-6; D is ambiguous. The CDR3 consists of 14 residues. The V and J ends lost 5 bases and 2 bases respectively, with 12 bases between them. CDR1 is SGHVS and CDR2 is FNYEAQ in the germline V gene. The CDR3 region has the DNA TGTGCCAGCAGCCCCCGACCGGGTCAAGAGACCCAGTACTTC. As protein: CASSPRPGQETQYF.